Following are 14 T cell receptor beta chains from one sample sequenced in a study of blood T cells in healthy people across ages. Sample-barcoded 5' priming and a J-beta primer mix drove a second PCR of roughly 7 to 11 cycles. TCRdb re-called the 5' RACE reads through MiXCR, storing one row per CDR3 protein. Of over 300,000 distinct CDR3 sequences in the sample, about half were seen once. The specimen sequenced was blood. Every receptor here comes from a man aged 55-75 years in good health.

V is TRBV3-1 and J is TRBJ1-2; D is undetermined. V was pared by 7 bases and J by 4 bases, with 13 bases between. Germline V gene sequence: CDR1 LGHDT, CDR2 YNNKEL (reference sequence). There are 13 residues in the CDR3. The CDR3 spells CASNWEGTYGYTF. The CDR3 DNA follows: TGTGCCAGCAATTGGGAGGGTACCTATGGCTACACCTTC. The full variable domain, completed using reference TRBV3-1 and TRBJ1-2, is DTAVSQTPKYLVTQMGNDKSIKCEQNLGHDTMYWYKQDSKKFLKIMFSYNNKELIINETVPNRFSPKSPDKAHLNLHINSLELGDSAVYFCASNWEGTYGYTFGSGTRLTVV.

The chain's CDR3 is CASSQDPPGPENTEAFF. The DNA for the CDR3 is TGTGCCAGCAGCCAAGACCCCCCAGGACCGGAGAACACTGAAGCTTTCTTT. The rearrangement links TRBV3-1 to TRBJ1-1; no reliable D call. This CDR3 has 17 amino acids. Germline V lookup: CDR1 LGHDT, CDR2 YNNKEL (reference sequence). With 0 bases removed from V and 1 base from J, the gap between germline ends came to 15 bases.

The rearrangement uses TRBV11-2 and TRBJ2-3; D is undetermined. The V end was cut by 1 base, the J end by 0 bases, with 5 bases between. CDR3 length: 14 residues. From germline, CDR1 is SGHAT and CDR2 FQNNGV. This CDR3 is CASSLGVSTDTQYF. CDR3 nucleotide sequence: TGTGCCAGCAGCTTAGGAGTTAGCACAGATACGCAGTATTTT.

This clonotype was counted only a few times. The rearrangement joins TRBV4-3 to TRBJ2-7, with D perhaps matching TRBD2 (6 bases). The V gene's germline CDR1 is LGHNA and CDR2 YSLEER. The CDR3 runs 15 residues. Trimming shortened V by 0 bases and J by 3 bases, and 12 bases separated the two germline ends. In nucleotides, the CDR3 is TGCGCCAGCAGCCAAGAACCGGGACTCGTCTACGAGCAGTACTTC. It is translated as CASSQEPGLVYEQYF.

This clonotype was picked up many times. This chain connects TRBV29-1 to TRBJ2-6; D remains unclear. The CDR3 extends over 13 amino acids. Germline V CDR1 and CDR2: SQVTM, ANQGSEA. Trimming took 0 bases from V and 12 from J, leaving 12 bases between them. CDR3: CSVEDSGLGVLTF. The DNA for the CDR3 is TGCAGCGTTGAAGATTCGGGCCTCGGCGTCCTGACTTTC.

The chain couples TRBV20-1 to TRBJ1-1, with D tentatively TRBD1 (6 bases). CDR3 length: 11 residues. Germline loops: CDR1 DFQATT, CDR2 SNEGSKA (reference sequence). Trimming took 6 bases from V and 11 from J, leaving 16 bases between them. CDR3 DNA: TGCAGTGCGCCGAGGGGGGGCTCGGCTTTCTTT. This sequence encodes CSAPRGGSAFF.

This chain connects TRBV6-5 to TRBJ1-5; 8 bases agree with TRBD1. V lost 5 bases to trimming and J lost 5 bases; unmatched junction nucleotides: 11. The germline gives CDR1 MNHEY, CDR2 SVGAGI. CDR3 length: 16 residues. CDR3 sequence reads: CASSRTWTGTDQPQHF. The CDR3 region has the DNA TGTGCCAGCAGTCGTACCTGGACAGGGACGGATCAGCCCCAGCATTTT.

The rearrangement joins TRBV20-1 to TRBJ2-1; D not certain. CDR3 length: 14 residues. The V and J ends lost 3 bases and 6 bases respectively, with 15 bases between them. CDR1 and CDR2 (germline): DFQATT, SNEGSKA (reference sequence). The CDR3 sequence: CSASNPVAGNEQFF. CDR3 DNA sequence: TGCAGTGCTAGTAACCCAGTAGCAGGCAATGAGCAGTTCTTC.

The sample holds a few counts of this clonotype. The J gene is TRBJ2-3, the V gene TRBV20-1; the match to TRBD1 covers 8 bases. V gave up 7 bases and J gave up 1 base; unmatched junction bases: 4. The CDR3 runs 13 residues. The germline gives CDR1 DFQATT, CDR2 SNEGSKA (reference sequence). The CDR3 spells CSEGQVGTDTQYF. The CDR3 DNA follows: TGCAGTGAGGGACAGGTGGGCACAGATACGCAGTATTTT.

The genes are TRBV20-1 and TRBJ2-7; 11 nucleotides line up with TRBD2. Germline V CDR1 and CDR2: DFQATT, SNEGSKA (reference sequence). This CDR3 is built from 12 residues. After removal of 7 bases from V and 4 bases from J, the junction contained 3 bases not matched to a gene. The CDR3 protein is CSVASGGYEQYF. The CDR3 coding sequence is TGCAGTGTGGCTAGCGGGGGGTACGAGCAGTACTTC.

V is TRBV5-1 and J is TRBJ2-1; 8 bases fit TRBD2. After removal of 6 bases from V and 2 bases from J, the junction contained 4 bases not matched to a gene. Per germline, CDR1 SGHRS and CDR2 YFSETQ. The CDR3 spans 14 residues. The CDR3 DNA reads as TGCGCCAGCAACCGGGAGGGCCCCTACAATGAGCAGTTCTTC. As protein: CASNREGPYNEQFF.

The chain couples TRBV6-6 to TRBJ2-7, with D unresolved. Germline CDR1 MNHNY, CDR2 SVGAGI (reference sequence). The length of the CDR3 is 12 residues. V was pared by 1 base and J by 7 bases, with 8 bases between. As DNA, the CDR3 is TGTGCCAGCAGTTACTTGGGGTGGGAGCAGTACTTC. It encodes CASSYLGWEQYF.

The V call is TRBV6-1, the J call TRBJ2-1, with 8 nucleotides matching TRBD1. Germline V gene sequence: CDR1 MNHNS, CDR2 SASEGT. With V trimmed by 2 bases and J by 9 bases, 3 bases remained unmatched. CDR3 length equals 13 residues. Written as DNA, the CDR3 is TGTGCCAGCAGTGAAAGACAGGGGCTTGAGCAGTTCTTC. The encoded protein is CASSERQGLEQFF.

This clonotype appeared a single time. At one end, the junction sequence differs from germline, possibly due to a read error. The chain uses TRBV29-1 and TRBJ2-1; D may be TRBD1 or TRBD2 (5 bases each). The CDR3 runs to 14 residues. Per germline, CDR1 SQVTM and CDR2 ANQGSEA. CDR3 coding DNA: TGCAGCGTTGATGGGACGGCGGTATACAATGAGCCGTTCTTC. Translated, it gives CSVDGTAVYNEPFF.